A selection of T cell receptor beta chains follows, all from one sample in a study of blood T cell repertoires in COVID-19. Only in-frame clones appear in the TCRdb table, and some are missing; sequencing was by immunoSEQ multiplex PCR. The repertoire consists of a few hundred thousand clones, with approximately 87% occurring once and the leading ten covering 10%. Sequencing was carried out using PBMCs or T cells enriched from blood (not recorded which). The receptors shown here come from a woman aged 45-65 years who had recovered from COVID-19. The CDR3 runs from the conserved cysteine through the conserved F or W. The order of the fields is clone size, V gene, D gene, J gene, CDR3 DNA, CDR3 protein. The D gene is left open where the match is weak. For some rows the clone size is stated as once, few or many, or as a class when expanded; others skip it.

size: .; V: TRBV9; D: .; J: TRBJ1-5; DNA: TGTGCCAGCAGCCCCAGGCCTGGGAATCAGCCCCAGCATTTT; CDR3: CASSPRPGNQPQHF
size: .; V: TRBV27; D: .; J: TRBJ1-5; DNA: TGTGCCAGCAGTCTGTGGGGCAGGGGATCGAATCAGCCCCAGCATTTT; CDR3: CASSLWGRGSNQPQHF
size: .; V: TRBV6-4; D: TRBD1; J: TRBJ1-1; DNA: TGTGCCAGCAGAAGACAGGGGATGAACACTGAAGCTTTCTTT; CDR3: CASRRQGMNTEAFF
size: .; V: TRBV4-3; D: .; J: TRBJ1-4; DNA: TGCGCCAGCAGCCAAGAACTAAATGAAAAACTGTTTTTT; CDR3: CASSQELNEKLFF
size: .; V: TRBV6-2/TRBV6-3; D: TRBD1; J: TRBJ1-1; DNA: TGTGCCAGCAGTTACACGGACAGGGTAGAAGCTTTCTTT; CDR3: CASSYTDRVEAFF
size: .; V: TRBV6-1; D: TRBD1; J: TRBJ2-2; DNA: TGTGCCAGCAGTGAACGGGTGGGACAGGGGGTCGCCCGGGAGCTGTTTTTT; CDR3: CASSERVGQGVARELFF
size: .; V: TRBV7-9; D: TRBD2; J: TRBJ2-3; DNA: TGTGCCAGCAGCTTAGTGGGACTAGCGGTGACCACAGATACGCAGTATTTT; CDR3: CASSLVGLAVTTDTQYF
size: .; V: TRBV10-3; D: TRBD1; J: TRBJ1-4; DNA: TGTGCCATCGGACCGGGACAGGGTAATGAAAAACTGTTTTTT; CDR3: CAIGPGQGNEKLFF
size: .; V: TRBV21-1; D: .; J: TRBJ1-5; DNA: TGTGCCAGCAGCATGTTGCCAGAGGCCGCCAACTATCAGCCCCAGCATTTT; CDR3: CASSMLPEAANYQPQHF
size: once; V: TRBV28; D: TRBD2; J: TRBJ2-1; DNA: TGTGCCAGCAGTTTTCGGCGAGCGGGATCCTACAATGAGCAGTTCTTC; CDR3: CASSFRRAGSYNEQFF
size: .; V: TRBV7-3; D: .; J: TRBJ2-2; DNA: TGTGCCAGCAGCTCCCGACTAGCCGGGGAGCTGTTTTTT; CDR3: CASSSRLAGELFF
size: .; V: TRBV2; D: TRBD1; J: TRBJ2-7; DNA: TGTGCCAGTTCCGGGACAGGGGGTCAAGAGCAGTACTTC; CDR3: CASSGTGGQEQYF
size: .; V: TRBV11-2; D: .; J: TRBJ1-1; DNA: TGTGCCAGCAGCTTAGGAGGAGGACTGGAAGCTTTCTTT; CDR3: CASSLGGGLEAFF
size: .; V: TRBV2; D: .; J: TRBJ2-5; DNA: TGTGCCAGCAGTGGGGCAGAAGAGACCCAGTACTTC; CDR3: CASSGAEETQYF
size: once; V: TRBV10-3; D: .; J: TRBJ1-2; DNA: TGTGCCATCAGTGAGTCGACGGGTGGCTACACCTTC; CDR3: CAISESTGGYTF
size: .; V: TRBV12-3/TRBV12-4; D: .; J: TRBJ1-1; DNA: TGTGCCAGCAGTTTTTCGGGTGAAGCTTTCTTT; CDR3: CASSFSGEAFF
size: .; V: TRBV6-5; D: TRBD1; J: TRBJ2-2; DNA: TGTGCCAGCAGTAGACAGGGGGCGAACCCCGGGGAGCTGTTTTTT; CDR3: CASSRQGANPGELFF
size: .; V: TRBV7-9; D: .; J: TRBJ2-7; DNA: TGTGCCAGCCGGGACACAACCTACGAGCAGTACTTC; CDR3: CASRDTTYEQYF
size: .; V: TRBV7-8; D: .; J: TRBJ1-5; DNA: TGTGCCAGCAGCTTTTCGGGTCAGCCCCAGCATTTT; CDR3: CASSFSGQPQHF
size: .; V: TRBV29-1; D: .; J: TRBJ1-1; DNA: TGCAGCGTTGAGAACCCTGCGGGCCCTGAAGCTTTCTTT; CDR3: CSVENPAGPEAFF
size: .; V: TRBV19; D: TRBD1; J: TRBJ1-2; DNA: TGTGCCAGTAGTATAGCTGGGGACAGGGTACGGGGCTACACCTTC; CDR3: CASSIAGDRVRGYTF
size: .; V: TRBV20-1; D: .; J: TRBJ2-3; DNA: TGCAGTGCTAGAGGCGGCCAGGGACTTATTTTT; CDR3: CSARGGQGLIF